Listed below are T cell receptor beta chains from one sample, sequenced in a study of cytomegalovirus exposure and HLA in healthy donors. Libraries were prepared by immunoSEQ multiplex PCR; TCRdb keeps only in-frame clonotypes and omits some of them. The sample shows about 120,000 clones, around four fifths of them seen only once. The sequenced sample was PBMCs. The receptor set was obtained from a man between 35 and 55 years old in good health and CMV-seronegative. Each CDR3 is given without its conserved first and last residue.

TRBJ1-2,TRBV18,ASSPLTGNYGYT
TRBJ2-3,TRBV9,ASTRQY
TRBJ1-2,TRBV5-4,ASSVSNYGYT
TRBJ2-1,TRBV6-6,ASRNSLANEQF
TRBJ2-4,TRBV9,ASSAAKRVAKNSQY
TRBJ1-5,TRBV7-9,ASSLVSGQGNQPQH
TRBJ1-1,TRBV7-9,ASSLIGGDRGTEAF
TRBJ1-4,TRBV5-6,ASSLAQGSNEKLF
NA,TRBV7-9,ASKASGSYEQY
TRBJ1-2,TRBV7-8,ASSLDRGRHGYT
TRBJ2-6,TRBV5-4,ASSFSGANGLT
TRBJ1-2,TRBV28,ASSLGFNYGYT
TRBJ2-5,TRBV6-5,ASSYSRQETQY
TRBJ2-1,TRBV18,ASSRSSGGQGNEQF
TRBJ2-1,TRBV11-3,ASSSISGPYNEQF
TRBJ2-5,TRBV14,ASSQSGTGGETQY
TRBJ2-4,TRBV7-9,ASSRPEAKNSQY
TRBJ2-5,TRBV20-1,LAGVGGTQY
TRBJ2-7,TRBV30,AWSNPTGSGFYEQY
TRBJ2-5,TRBV30,AWSVSAQTQY
TRBJ2-5,TRBV11-2,ASSLDFTVETQY
TRBJ1-1,TRBV9,ASSPGTVNTEAF
TRBJ2-7,TRBV19,ASSVGTAAYEQY